These 3 T cell receptor beta chains originate from one sample sequenced in a study of T cell responses to AZD1222 COVID-19 vaccine. Data came from immunoSEQ multiplex PCR; TCRdb stores just in-frame clones and leaves some out. The sample carries about 76,000 clones, about 80% recorded once. The source was peripheral blood, collected 28 days after the second dose of the MenACWY control vaccine. The receptor source for this set is an adult who received the MenACWY meningococcal vaccine as a control.

The gene calls are TRBV19 and TRBJ1-3; possibly TRBD1 for D (5 bases). V gave up 4 bases and J gave up 2 bases, with 21 bases separating them. This CDR3 region has 18 residues. The germline V gene has CDR1 LNHDA and CDR2 SQIVND (reference sequence). The CDR3 DNA reads TGTGCCAGTAGTACACCGCCGAAAGATACAGGACCTGGAAACACCATATATTTT. It yields the protein CASSTPPKDTGPGNTIYF.

The chain carries TRBV5-1 and TRBJ2-1; 9 bases agree with TRBD2. CDR1 is SGHRS, CDR2 YFSETQ, per germline. The CDR3 is 16 residues long. V was pared by 0 bases and J by 5 bases, with 6 bases of the junction left unmatched. CDR3 in amino acids: CASSLVAGAFNNEQFF. The CDR3 nucleotides are TGCGCCAGCAGCTTGGTAGCGGGAGCATTTAACAATGAGCAGTTCTTC.

The J gene is TRBJ1-1, the V gene TRBV6-2 or TRBV6-3, with a possible D match to TRBD1 (5 bases). Trimming shortened V by 4 bases and J by 13 bases, and 19 bases separated the two germline ends. Germline assignment: CDR1 MNHEY and CDR2 SVGEGT. The CDR3 contains 13 residues. This CDR3 is CASSSVRLGVDFF. In DNA form, the CDR3 reads TGTGCCAGCAGTTCTGTTCGGTTGGGGGTTGATTTCTTT.